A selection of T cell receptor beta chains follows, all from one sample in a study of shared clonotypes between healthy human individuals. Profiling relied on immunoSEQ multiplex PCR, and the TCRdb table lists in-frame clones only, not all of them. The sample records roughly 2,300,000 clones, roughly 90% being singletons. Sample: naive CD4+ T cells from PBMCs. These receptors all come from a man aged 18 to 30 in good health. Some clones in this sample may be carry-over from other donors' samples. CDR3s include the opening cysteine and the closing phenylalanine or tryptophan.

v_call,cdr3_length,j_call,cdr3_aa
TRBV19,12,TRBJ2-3,CASNSLTDTQYF
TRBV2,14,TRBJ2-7,CASSEGTSGIAQYF
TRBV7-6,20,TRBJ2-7,CASSLGPLGAGRLESYEQYF
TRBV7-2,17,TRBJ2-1,CASSPPGTSGRNNEQFF
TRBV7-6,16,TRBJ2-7,CASSLEFPAGDYEQYF
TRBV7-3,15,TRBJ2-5,CASSLMAGAQETQYF
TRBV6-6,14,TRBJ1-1,CASSYSGGSTEAFF
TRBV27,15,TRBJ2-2,CASSWTSGNTGELFF
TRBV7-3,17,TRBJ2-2,CASSPGTSVSRGGELFF
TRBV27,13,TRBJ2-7,CASSLFGSHEQYF
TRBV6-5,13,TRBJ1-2,CASSSRTLRSYTF
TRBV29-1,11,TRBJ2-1,CSVGNRYEQFF
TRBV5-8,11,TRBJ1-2,CASSPFYGYTF